This entry lists 18 T cell receptor beta chains sequenced from one sample in a study of cytomegalovirus exposure and HLA in healthy donors. The primer mix had 60 Vbeta and 13 Jbeta primers. The assay was immunoSEQ multiplex PCR, and TCRdb's table has in-frame clones only and misses some. The sample lists about 110,000 clones; 70% to 85% were seen once. Sequencing was carried out using PBMCs. These receptor sequences come from a woman aged 35 to 49 in good health and CMV-seronegative.

This clone was observed a handful of times. CDR3 amino acids: CASHLTSWDEQFF. CDR3 coding DNA: TGTGCCAGCCACCTGACTAGCTGGGATGAGCAGTTCTTC. The genes are TRBV2 and TRBJ2-1; TRBD2 aligns across 7 bases. This CDR3 has 13 residues. V shed 8 bases and J 8 bases; nucleotides not matched to a gene: 9. The germline gives CDR1 SNHLY, CDR2 FYNNEI.

The chain carries TRBV28 and TRBJ1-1, with D possibly matching TRBD1 (6 bases). The CDR3 runs to 14 residues. The V end was cut by 3 bases, the J end by 4 bases, with 12 bases between. CDR1 MDHEN and CDR2 SYDVKM come from the germline V gene. CDR3 DNA: TGTGCCAGCAGTTTTGGGGAGGGGGTCACTGAAGCTTTCTTT. This translates into CASSFGEGVTEAFF.

The gene calls are TRBV9 and TRBJ2-7; TRBD2 agrees at 14 bases. Germline V CDR1 and CDR2: SGDLS, YYNGEE. With V trimmed by 0 bases and J by 3 bases, 5 bases remained unmatched. There are 17 residues in the CDR3. The CDR3 DNA is TGTGCCAGCAGCGTAGGACCGGGACTAGCGGGGGACTACGAGCAGTACTTC. Translating it yields CASSVGPGLAGDYEQYF. Complete variable domain (other parts from reference TRBV9 and TRBJ2-7): DSGVTQTPKHLITATGQRVTLRCSPRSGDLSVYWYQQSLDQGLQFLIQYYNGEERAKGNILERFSAQQFPDLHSELNLSSLELGDSALYFCASSVGPGLAGDYEQYFGPGTRLTVT.

V and J are TRBV9 and TRBJ2-1; D unresolved. This CDR3 comprises 14 residues. CDR1 and CDR2 from the germline V gene are SGDLS and YYNGEE. The V and J ends lost 0 bases and 6 bases respectively, with 10 bases between them. The DNA for the CDR3 is TGTGCCAGCAGCGTAGTATCTAATCCCAATGAGCAGTTCTTC. Its protein product is CASSVVSNPNEQFF.

This sequence joins TRBV5-4 and TRBJ1-2; 7 bases match TRBD1. The CDR3 length is 14 residues. The junction had 6 bases not matched to a gene; V was cut back by 1 base and J by 6 bases. Germline V gene sequence: CDR1 SGHNT, CDR2 YYREEE (reference sequence). Here the CDR3 DNA reads TGTGCCAGCAGCTTGAAGGGGGCCGGGGATGGCTACACCTTC. It is translated as CASSLKGAGDGYTF.

The rearrangement joins TRBV4-1 to TRBJ1-2; 8 nucleotides match TRBD1. V shed 0 bases, J shed 4 bases, and the junction held 4 bases outside the gene matches. The CDR3 is 15 amino acids. CDR1 MGHRA and CDR2 YSYEKL come from the germline V gene. The CDR3 DNA reads TGCGCCAGCAGCCAAGAAGAGGACAGGGCCTATGGCTACACCTTC. The encoded protein is CASSQEEDRAYGYTF.

The chain joins TRBV11-2 to TRBJ2-2, with D perhaps matching TRBD2 (6 bases). Germline V lookup: CDR1 SGHAT, CDR2 FQNNGV. The V and J ends lost 2 bases and 4 bases respectively, with 8 bases between them. The CDR3 contains 14 residues. CDR3 amino acids: CASSLREATGELFF. The CDR3 DNA reads TGTGCCAGCAGCTTAAGGGAGGCCACCGGGGAGCTGTTTTTT.

J is TRBJ2-7 and V is TRBV5-1; 10 bases match TRBD1. J gave up 3 bases and V 4 bases, and 7 bases lay outside the gene matches. This CDR3 region has 15 residues. CDR1 and CDR2 (germline): SGHRS, YFSETQ. In nucleotides, the CDR3 is TGCGCCAGCAGCGTAGGGACAGGGGAAGACTACGAGCAGTACTTC. Translation: CASSVGTGEDYEQYF.

This sequence joins TRBV30 and TRBJ2-6; 9 nucleotides agree with TRBD1. The germline CDR1 and CDR2 sequences are GTSNPN and SVGIG (reference sequence). The CDR3 has 15 amino acids. Trimming at V came to 5 bases and at J to 0 bases, leaving 2 bases not matched to a gene. CDR3 bases: TGTGCCTGGGGACAGGGGAGCTCTGGGGCCAACGTCCTGACTTTC. It is translated as CAWGQGSSGANVLTF.

The chain carries TRBV10-1 and TRBJ2-7; 9 bases match TRBD2. CDR1 and CDR2 from the germline V gene are WNHNN and SYGVQD (reference sequence). The CDR3 runs 13 residues. J was trimmed by 7 bases and V by 7 bases; bases with no gene match: 8. CDR3 sequence reads: CASNERGAGEQYF. The CDR3, as DNA: TGCGCCAGCAACGAGCGGGGGGCCGGGGAGCAGTACTTC.

V is TRBV5-5 and J is TRBJ1-2; 8 bases are a match to TRBD1. This CDR3 is built from 15 residues. Trimming at V came to 4 bases and at J to 3 bases, leaving 8 bases not matched to a gene. Looked up from germline, CDR1 is SGHKS and CDR2 is YYEKEE (reference sequence). Written as DNA, the CDR3 is TGTGCCAGCAGCGTGACAGGGGCGGTCGACTATGGCTACACCTTC. Its translation: CASSVTGAVDYGYTF.

This rearrangement joins TRBV10-3 to TRBJ2-1; D might be TRBD2 (6 bases). Trimming took off 0 bases at V and 6 bases at J, with 18 bases between the two ends. The germline CDR1 and CDR2 sequences are ENHRY and SYGVKD. The CDR3 is 17 residues long. CDR3 in amino acids: CAISESGRAGRPNEQFF. As DNA, the CDR3 is TGTGCCATCAGTGAGTCGGGTAGGGCGGGAAGACCCAATGAGCAGTTCTTC.

The chain carries TRBV2 and TRBJ2-3; a possible D gene is TRBD2 (6 bases). The CDR3 is 15 amino acids. V gave up 7 bases and J gave up 9 bases, with 23 bases separating them. CDR1 is SNHLY, CDR2 FYNNEI, per germline. CDR3 region: CASTLLATTLGTQYF. The CDR3 DNA sequence: TGTGCCAGCACCCTACTAGCTACCACATTAGGAACGCAGTATTTT.

This clone was seen just once. At one of its ends the junction is not consistent with the germline gene, which may arise from a read error. The chain is built from TRBV7-9 and TRBJ2-4; D may be TRBD2 (5 bases). Germline CDR1 SEHNR, CDR2 FQNEAQ (reference sequence). This CDR3 is built from 17 residues. The chain's CDR3 is CSSSLSLQGLAKNIQYF. For the CDR3, the DNA is TGTTCCAGCAGCTTAAGTCTACAAGGACTAGCCAAAAACATTCAGTACTTC.

The chain recombines TRBV5-1 with TRBJ1-2; tentatively, D is TRBD1 (6 bases). Germline CDR1 SGHRS, CDR2 YFSETQ. The CDR3 extends over 15 amino acids. Trimming pared 4 bases from V and 1 base from J, leaving 14 bases between. The CDR3 loop reads CASSGSGHLNYGYTF. Here the CDR3 DNA reads TGCGCCAGCAGCGGTTCGGGACACCTTAACTATGGCTACACCTTC.

The V call is TRBV27, the J call TRBJ2-7, with TRBD1 matching 9 bases. The CDR3 runs to 15 residues. CDR1 is MNHEY and CDR2 is SMNVEV in the germline V gene (reference sequence). The junction had 8 bases not matched to a gene; V was cut back by 6 bases and J by 2 bases. The CDR3 loop reads CASRPWDREPYEQYF. CDR3 coding DNA: TGTGCCAGCAGACCTTGGGACAGGGAACCCTACGAGCAGTACTTC.

This clone showed up just a few times. The rearrangement joins TRBV28 to TRBJ2-3; the match to TRBD2 covers 7 bases. Germline assignment: CDR1 MDHEN and CDR2 SYDVKM. After removal of 0 bases from V and 4 bases from J, the junction contained 7 bases not matched to a gene. The CDR3 sequence is 16 residues long. The CDR3 reads CASSLWVGGKADTQYF. The CDR3 DNA reads as TGTGCCAGCAGTTTATGGGTGGGAGGGAAGGCAGATACGCAGTATTTT. The full variable domain, its missing parts supplied by reference TRBV28 and TRBJ2-3, is DVKVTQSSRYLVKRTGEKVFLECVQDMDHENMFWYRQDPGLGLRLIYFSYDVKMKEKGDIPEGYSVSREKKERFSLILESASTNQTSMYLCASSLWVGGKADTQYFGPGTRLTVL.

The count of this clone is one. The chain recombines TRBV6-1 with TRBJ2-7; D gene uncertain. Deletions cut 4 bases from V and 1 base from J, with 8 bases between. Germline V gene lookup returns CDR1 MNHNS and CDR2 SASEGT. The CDR3 covers 13 residues. In DNA form, the CDR3 reads TGTGCCAGCAGTGCACGAGTTTCCTACGAGCAGTACTTC. Translated, it gives CASSARVSYEQYF.